This T cell receptor (beta chain) was observed in a study of blood T cell repertoires in COVID-19. Original methodology: Quantification of nucleated cells was approximated via reference gene primer amplification. Generated by immunoSEQ multiplex PCR, the TCRdb table keeps only in-frame clones and is missing some. V and J calls and clone size follow that table, whereas D and trimming were derived from the DNA. This repertoire shows over 150,000 clones, 75% to 90% found once; its top ten account for 6.5% to 9%. Germline trimming cut 5 bases from V and 9 bases from J; bases unmatched to any gene: 10. CDR1 is LNHDA, CDR2 SQIVND, per germline (reference sequence). This CDR3 contains 14 residues.

The sequence was obtained from a woman between 35 and 50 years old with COVID-19, enrolled during active disease. This chain uses TRBV19 with TRBJ2-5; 9 bases match TRBD1. The sequencing input was peripheral blood. The chain's CDR3 is CASSSSAGTGSQYF. The CDR3 DNA reads as TGTGCCAGTAGTTCATCAGCGGGGACAGGGTCCCAGTACTTC. The full variable domain, with the rest looked up from reference TRBV19 and TRBJ2-5, is DGGITQSPKYLFRKEGQNVTLSCEQNLNHDAMYWYRQDPGQGLRLIYYSQIVNDFQKGDIAEGYSVSREKKESFPLTVTSAQKNPTAFYLCASSSSAGTGSQYFGPGTRLLVL.